These 27 T cell receptor beta chains share one sample of origin, sequenced in a study of T cell clonality in common variable immunodeficiency. Assay used: immunoSEQ multiplex PCR; TCRdb lists only in-frame clones, some missing. Recorded here are around 57,000 clones, none singletons. The source material was peripheral blood mononuclear cells. The source is a person between 18 and 75 years old in good health.

At least ten counts were recorded for this clone. The CDR3 is cut off 3 residues early in the read; its end comes from the germline J gene. The V gene is TRBV7-9, the J gene TRBJ2-2; D remains unclear. This CDR3 comprises 15 residues. The V and J ends lost 2 bases and 3 bases respectively, with 10 bases between them. Germline V lookup: CDR1 SEHNR, CDR2 FQNEAQ (reference sequence). The CDR3 reads CASSLMSTDTGELFF. The CDR3 DNA, read in part, is TGTGCCAGCAGCTTAATGTCCACAGACACCGGGGAG.

This CDR3 reads CASSLKNDSGRASTYEQYF. CDR3 DNA (partial): TGTGCCAGCAGCTTAAAAAATGATAGCGGGAGGGCCTCCACCTACGAG. The rearrangement links TRBV7-3 to TRBJ2-7, with TRBD2 identical over 11 bases. From the germline J gene comes the end of the CDR3, since the read stops 3 residues before it. The V and J ends lost 1 base and 2 bases, in that order; junction bases with no gene match: 13. CDR1 is SGHTA and CDR2 is FQGTGA in the germline V gene. The CDR3 totals 19 residues.

This clone has ten or more counts. Read sequence stops 3 residues before the CDR3 end, and the germline J gene provides the missing end. The chain uses TRBV19 and TRBJ2-1; 13 bases align to TRBD2. Germline V lookup: CDR1 LNHDA, CDR2 SQIVND (reference sequence). The CDR3 covers 16 residues. V lost 5 bases, J lost 4 bases, and 5 bases stayed unmatched. The CDR3 reads CASSELAGGGYNEQFF. The covered CDR3 bases are TGTGCCAGTAGTGAACTAGCGGGAGGGGGATACAATGAG. Full variable domain (rest looked up from reference TRBV19 and TRBJ2-1): DGGITQSPKYLFRKEGQNVTLSCEQNLNHDAMYWYRQDPGQGLRLIYYSQIVNDFQKGDIAEGYSVSREKKESFPLTVTSAQKNPTAFYLCASSELAGGGYNEQFFGPGTRLTVL.

There are many counts of this clone. With the read ending 3 residues before the CDR3 end, the germline J gene is used to fill in that end. V usage is TRBV5-1 and J usage is TRBJ2-3; the match to TRBD1 covers 8 bases. From germline, CDR1 is SGHRS and CDR2 YFSETQ. This CDR3 spans 13 amino acids. The part of the CDR3 DNA that was read is TGCGCCAGCAGCCCTCGCCAGGGGGCGCCG. Its translation: CASSPRQGAP. The entire CDR3 reads CASSPRQGAPQYF. The entire variable domain, with the rest obtained from reference TRBV5-1 and TRBJ2-3, is as follows: KAGVTQTPRYLIKTRGQQVTLSCSPISGHRSVSWYQQTPGQGLQFLFEYFSETQRNKGNFPGRFSGRQFSNSRSEMNVSTLELGDSALYLCASSPRQGAPQYFGPGTRLTVL.

The table lists this clone with a few counts. The read terminates 3 residues ahead of where the CDR3 ends, so the germline J gene completes it. J is TRBJ1-5 and V is TRBV20-1; 7 positions agree with TRBD1. From germline, CDR1 is DFQATT and CDR2 SNEGSKA (reference sequence). Trimming at V came to 3 bases and at J to 2 bases, leaving 1 base not matched to a gene. This CDR3 comprises 13 residues. The CDR3 bases that were read are TGCAGTGCTAGTACAGGGGGCAATCAGCCC. Translating it yields CSASTGGNQP. The whole CDR3 region reads CSASTGGNQPQHF.

In its sample, this clone was seen a few times. The read gets to within 3 residues of the CDR3 end, and the germline J gene fills in the rest. The chain is built from TRBV7-8 and TRBJ1-6; no definite D call. Trimming removed 3 bases at V and 0 bases at J, with 9 bases between. From germline, CDR1 is SGHVS and CDR2 FQNEAQ. This CDR3 comprises 16 residues. CDR3 amino acids: CASSLAASSYNSPLHF. The sequenced part of the CDR3 DNA is TGTGCCAGCAGCTTGGCGGCGAGCTCCTATAATTCACCC. The complete variable domain, with remaining parts taken from reference TRBV7-8 and TRBJ1-6, reads GAGVSQSPRYKVAKRGQDVALRCDPISGHVSLFWYQQALGQGPEFLTYFQNEAQLDKSGLPSDRFFAERPEGSVSTLKIQRTQQEDSAVYLCASSLAASSYNSPLHFGNGTRLTVT.

This clone has just a few counts. CDR3: CASSLDPGQETQYF. The sequenced CDR3 bases are TGTGCCAGCAGCTTAGATCCGGGGCAAGAGACC. The gene calls are TRBV11-3 and TRBJ2-5, with TRBD2 as a possible D gene (5 bases). The CDR3 is cut off 3 residues early in the read; its end comes from the germline J gene. Germline lookup yields CDR1 SGHNT and CDR2 YENEEA. The CDR3 has 14 amino acids. V gave up 0 bases and J gave up 2 bases, with 7 bases separating them.

This clone came up many times. The CDR3 end lies 3 residues beyond the end of the read and is filled in from the germline J gene. The chain carries TRBV30 and TRBJ2-1; TRBD1 is a possible D gene (8 bases). V lost 3 bases and J lost 2, with 23 bases in between. CDR1 is GTSNPN, CDR2 SVGIG, per germline (reference sequence). CDR3 length: 18 amino acids. The CDR3 sequence: CAWSAGDRGRGTYNEQFF. The CDR3 DNA, read in part, is TGTGCCTGGAGCGCGGGAGACAGGGGTAGGGGTACCTACAATGAG. The full variable domain, with the rest looked up from reference TRBV30 and TRBJ2-1, is SQTIHQWPATLVQPVGSPLSLECTVEGTSNPNLYWYRQAAGRGLQLLFYSVGIGQISSEVPQNLSASRPQDRQFILSSKKLLLSDSGFYLCAWSAGDRGRGTYNEQFFGPGTRLTVL.

This clone was found many times. The DNA ends 3 residues before the CDR3 does, and the rest of the CDR3 is filled in from the germline J gene. The V call is TRBV5-4, the J call TRBJ2-7, with D maybe TRBD2 (5 bases). Germline V gives CDR1 SGHNT, CDR2 YYREEE (reference sequence). The CDR3 has 13 residues. Trimming pared 1 base from V and 5 bases from J, leaving 10 bases between. The CDR3 is CASSLLGLNEQYF. The sequenced CDR3 bases are TGTGCCAGCAGCTTGCTCGGACTCAACGAG.

This clone was counted a few times. The read ends 3 residues before the CDR3 terminus; that terminus is restored from the germline J gene. This sequence joins TRBV19 and TRBJ2-5; 10 bases are a match to TRBD1. Germline CDR1 reads LNHDA; CDR2 reads SQIVND (reference sequence). The CDR3 loop spans 15 amino acids. CDR3 amino acids: CASRRPGQGTDTQYF. The DNA read from the CDR3 is TGTGCCAGTAGGCGACCGGGACAGGGGACAGATACC.

The sample holds many counts of this clone. At one of its ends the junction is not consistent with the germline gene, which may arise from a read error. The read gets to within 3 residues of the CDR3 end, and the germline J gene fills in the rest. V is TRBV7-4 and J is TRBJ2-1, with D perhaps TRBD2 (5 bases). Per germline, CDR1 SGHVT and CDR2 SQSDAQ. The CDR3 sequence is 17 residues long. The CDR3 sequence is CTSSPRGGGPSYNEQFF. Partial CDR3 DNA: TGCACCAGCAGCCCCCGTGGAGGCGGGCCTTCCTACAATGAG.

In its sample, this clone was seen a few times. The DNA ends 3 residues before the CDR3 does, and the rest of the CDR3 is filled in from the germline J gene. The V and J genes are TRBV6-1 and TRBJ2-3, with 9 bases lining up with TRBD1. This CDR3 is built from 15 residues. Per the germline V gene, CDR1 is MNHNS and CDR2 is SASEGT. The CDR3 here is CASSEWGQGHQPQYF. CDR3 DNA (partial): TGTGCCAGCAGTGAATGGGGACAGGGCCATCAGCCG.

This clone appeared many times. From the germline J gene comes the end of the CDR3, since the read stops 3 residues before it. The chain links TRBV10-3 to TRBJ1-5, with 10 bases identical to TRBD1. Germline CDR1 and CDR2: ENHRY and SYGVKD. The CDR3 spans 14 residues. With V trimmed by 6 bases and J by 8 bases, 7 bases remained unmatched. The CDR3 spells CAIRRDRGSEPQHF. CDR3 bases read: TGTGCCATCAGACGGGACAGGGGAAGTGAGCCC.

This clone was recorded at least ten times. The CDR3 end falls 3 residues outside the read, so it is completed with the germline J gene. This sequence joins TRBV30 and TRBJ2-5; a weak D match, TRBD1 (5 bases). The CDR3 spans 13 residues. Germline V gene data show CDR1 as GTSNPN and CDR2 as SVGIG (reference sequence). Trimming left V 2 bases short and J 4 bases short, with 11 bases between. The DNA read from the CDR3 is TGTGCCTGGAGTAAACAGGCTTCAGAGACC. It is translated as CAWSKQASET. The complete CDR3 protein is CAWSKQASETQYF.

This clone has at least ten counts. With the read ending 3 residues before the CDR3 end, the germline J gene is used to fill in that end. V usage is TRBV7-9 and J usage is TRBJ2-5, with D unresolved. The CDR3 runs 14 residues. CDR1 is SEHNR, CDR2 FQNEAQ, per germline (reference sequence). The V end lost 5 bases, the J end lost 1 base, and 11 bases lay between the germline ends. This chain's CDR3 is CASSHLWAQETQYF. The covered CDR3 bases are TGTGCCAGCAGCCACCTCTGGGCCCAAGAGACC.

This clone appeared many times. The CDR3 extends 3 residues past the end of the read, so its final part is completed from the germline J gene. The chain has TRBV5-1 and TRBJ2-7; 12 bases fit TRBD2. Germline CDR1 reads SGHRS; CDR2 reads YFSETQ. V lost 0 bases, J lost 3 bases, and 19 bases stayed unmatched. The CDR3 has 21 residues. CDR3 in amino acids: CASSLGPLTSGSAGGIYEQYF. The covered CDR3 bases are TGCGCCAGCAGCTTGGGCCCCCTGACTAGCGGGAGCGCGGGGGGTATCTACGAG.

This clone came up many times. From the germline J gene comes the end of the CDR3, since the read stops 3 residues before it. The V and J genes are TRBV7-8 and TRBJ2-7, with 9 bases aligning to TRBD1. The CDR3 spans 15 residues. V was clipped by 3 bases and J by 1 base; unmatched bases: 4. The V gene's germline CDR1 is SGHVS and CDR2 FQNEAQ. CDR3 loop: CASSFNDRGSYEQYF. The covered CDR3 bases are TGTGCCAGCAGCTTCAACGACAGGGGGTCCTACGAG.

This clone was observed many times. Read data end 3 residues before the CDR3 end; the end is taken from the germline J gene. V and J are TRBV7-2 and TRBJ2-5; tentatively, D is TRBD1 (5 bases). The germline V gene encodes CDR1 SGHTA and CDR2 FQGNSA. The CDR3 is 13 residues long. Trimming cost V 5 bases and J 2 bases, with 9 bases left between them. The DNA read from the CDR3 is TGTGCCAGCAGCCGAGACAGACAAGAGACC. It is translated as CASSRDRQET. From start to end, the CDR3 is CASSRDRQETQYF.

This clone was detected ten times or more. CDR3 DNA, as far as it was read: TGCAGTGCTAGAGATTGGGCGGGCTCGGGTATGAATGAG. Amino acids: CSARDWAGSGMNE. The full CDR3 protein reads CSARDWAGSGMNEQFF. V usage is TRBV20-1 and J usage is TRBJ2-1; D is possibly TRBD2 (5 bases). The read halts 3 residues ahead of the CDR3 end, with the missing end drawn from the germline J gene. Germline CDR1 is DFQATT and CDR2 is SNEGSKA (reference sequence). CDR3 length: 16 residues. Deletions cut 0 bases from V and 7 bases from J, with 19 bases between.

This clone was seen at least ten times. The CDR3 is CSASLAGGPLAKNIQYF. Partial CDR3 DNA: TGCAGTGCTAGTCTAGCGGGAGGACCTCTAGCCAAAAACATT. The chain is built from TRBV20-1 and TRBJ2-4; the match to TRBD2 covers 11 bases. From the germline J gene comes the end of the CDR3, since the read stops 3 residues before it. V dropped 3 bases and J dropped 0; count of bases not matched to a gene: 7. CDR3 length equals 17 residues. Germline V lookup: CDR1 DFQATT, CDR2 SNEGSKA (reference sequence).

This clone was observed at least ten times. One junction end does not reproduce the germline sequence, and a read error may be involved. The read ends 3 residues shy of where the CDR3 ends; the end is completed using the germline J gene. The V call is TRBV4-2, the J call TRBJ2-5; 9 bases are shared with TRBD2. The CDR3 totals 15 residues. Germline assignment: CDR1 LGHNA and CDR2 YNFKEQ. CDR3 region: CASSQDLRGGGTQYF. CDR3 DNA, as far as it was read: TGCGCCAGCAGCCAAGATCTGCGGGGGGGTGGGACC.

This clone appeared many times. The sequenced fragment ends 3 residues before the CDR3 boundary, so the rest is inferred from the germline J gene. The V gene is TRBV7-2, the J gene TRBJ2-7, with 9 bases fitting TRBD2. The CDR3 covers 14 residues. Unmatched junction bases numbered 5, after V lost 5 bases and J lost 3 bases. Germline lookup yields CDR1 SGHTA and CDR2 FQGNSA. CDR3 region: CASSVSGRSYEQYF. The DNA read from the CDR3 is TGTGCCAGCAGCGTTAGCGGGAGAAGCTACGAG.

Ten or more counts support this clone. Sequencing ends 3 residues short of the CDR3 end; the germline J gene provides the rest. The V and J genes are TRBV10-3 and TRBJ2-7; 14 bases map to TRBD2. CDR3 size: 12 residues. Germline trimming cut 9 bases from V and 5 bases from J; bases unmatched to any gene: 0. From germline, CDR1 is ENHRY and CDR2 SYGVKD. The covered CDR3 bases are TGTGCCATGGGACTAGCGGGAGACGAG. Its protein is CAMGLAGDE. The whole CDR3 protein reads CAMGLAGDEQYF.

In its sample, this clone was seen many times. The read terminates 3 residues ahead of where the CDR3 ends, so the germline J gene completes it. V and J are TRBV9 and TRBJ1-2; possibly TRBD1 for D (5 bases). The CDR3 has 14 residues. Trimming shortened V by 4 bases and J by 4 bases, and 14 bases separated the two germline ends. Germline V gives CDR1 SGDLS, CDR2 YYNGEE. The CDR3 spells CASSIDSLGYGYTF. The sequenced CDR3 bases are TGTGCCAGCAGCATCGACAGTCTGGGCTATGGC.

In this sample, this clone turned up many times. The read terminates 3 residues ahead of where the CDR3 ends, so the germline J gene completes it. The V and J genes are TRBV20-1 and TRBJ2-1; a possible D gene is TRBD1 (5 bases). This CDR3 is built from 14 residues. V lost 3 bases to trimming and J lost 3 bases, with 12 bases between them. CDR1 DFQATT and CDR2 SNEGSKA come from the germline V gene (reference sequence). CDR3 region: CSARGQEVYNEQFF. Partial CDR3 DNA: TGCAGTGCTAGGGGGCAGGAAGTCTACAATGAG.

This clone was seen only a few times. The read terminates 3 residues before the CDR3 end, so the remaining end is supplied by the germline J gene. The chain carries TRBV5-1 and TRBJ2-3; D gene unclear. The CDR3 is 13 residues long. Germline V gene data show CDR1 as SGHRS and CDR2 as YFSETQ. The chain's CDR3 is CASRSGVQETQYF. The DNA read from the CDR3 is TGCGCCAGCAGATCAGGAGTTCAAGAGACG.

The sample holds many counts of this clone. The read terminates 3 residues ahead of where the CDR3 ends, so the germline J gene completes it. The chain recombines TRBV10-1 with TRBJ2-1, with TRBD1 identical over 8 bases. CDR1 and CDR2 from the germline V gene are WNHNN and SYGVQD (reference sequence). The CDR3 totals 14 residues. Trimming took 0 bases from V and 9 from J; bases not matched to a gene: 4. The DNA read from the CDR3 is TGCGCCAGCAGTGAGTCACAGGGGGTCACTGAG. This codes for CASSESQGVTE. The CDR3 reads in full as CASSESQGVTEQFF.